What follows is one T cell receptor (beta chain) and its context. Its binding antigen is unknown. There are no base qualities to consult, and no much larger clone falls within one base. The junction carries 20 bases between V and J, which are trimmed by 4 bases and 4 bases respectively. According to the germline V gene, CDR1 reads SGDLS and CDR2 reads YYNGEE. From the cysteine up to the phenylalanine, the CDR3 has a length of 16 residues. Only the CDR3 portion is preserved as DNA: 48 bases, with reading frame beginning at the first base. The source of the sample is a study of cytomegalovirus exposure and HLA in healthy donors (dated by TCRdb to the late 2010s). For the study in its entirety: A later analysis indicated that the 95 to 150 validation repertoires were generated on the platform also employed for the 600 to 750 repertoires of the first cohort. The study was designed to test whether signatures of past pathogen exposure could be identified by cataloging public T cell receptors. To predict cytomegalovirus infection status, the study combined high-throughput TCR immunosequencing, statistical association of individual TCRs with disease status, and machine learning. Besides the first cohort of 500 to 700 subjects, a separate validation cohort made up of roughly 120 different subjects was used.

To prepare the library, the immunoSEQ multiplex PCR assay was applied. The study's own analysis went as follows. A statistical classification framework was built to diagnose cytomegalovirus status from the catalog of TCR beta chain sequences. TCRdb carries this immuneACCESS record with in-frame sequences only. Its versions omit some clonotypes, under half of them owing to an unresolved V gene in the studies checked, with the rest unexplained. V, J and clone size reflect that table, while D and trimming were determined from the DNA. This sample lists some 170,000 clones; around nine tenths were detected once. The biggest ten clones account for 6% to 8% of the sample. Donors formed part of the validation cohort, which comprised over a hundred subjects and was distinct from the first cohort of several hundred subjects. Broad study findings and their caveats: Subsequent analysis determined that TCRs grouped into clusters in the first cohort also showed a tendency toward co-occurrence across the 120 or so validation repertoires, and approximately 94% of cluster scores exceeded 0. In vitro tests confirmed that a few of the cytomegalovirus-associated TCR beta chains recognize cytomegalovirus antigens. The validation cohort had no HLA typing available for a later analysis, so co-occurrence within that cohort was assessed over all 120 repertoires. Across donors, most TCR sequences were observed very rarely, whereas some public TCRs were present in many individuals. The authors suggested that the approach could potentially be generalized to other disease states and immunological phenotypes. The classifier was reported to diagnose cytomegalovirus status with high specificity and sensitivity in both the original cohort and the validation cohort. The study gave a list of about 160 TCR beta chains associated with cytomegalovirus.

In this chain, TRBV9 is recombined with TRBJ1-1; the D gene remains uncertain. Sample: PBMCs. This clonotype was obtained from a man aged 25 to 40 in good health and CMV-seropositive. The nucleotide sequence reads TGTGCCAGCAGCCCCAAAAGATGGATCCCTGCCACTGAAGCTTTCTTT. It codes for CASSPKRWIPATEAFF. The reference TRBV9 and TRBJ1-1 proteins fill in what lies around the CDR3, so the full variable domain reads DSGVTQTPKHLITATGQRVTLRCSPRSGDLSVYWYQQSLDQGLQFLIQYYNGEERAKGNILERFSAQQFPDLHSELNLSSLELGDSALYFCASSPKRWIPATEAFFGQGTRLTVV.